This T cell receptor beta chain stems from a study of T-cell reconstitution after alpha-beta-depleted transplantation in children. A TCRbeta library incorporating unique molecular identifiers was prepared. TCRdb reprocessed the PCR reads via MiXCR and lists one record per CDR3 protein. Of around 680,000 distinct CDR3 sequences listed, around 17% were seen once; the top ten hold approximately 1%. Trimming took 3 bases from V and 7 from J, leaving 19 bases between them. CDR3 size: 16 residues. J is TRBJ1-5 and V is TRBV12-3 or TRBV12-4; a weak D match, TRBD1 (6 bases). The sequencing here drew on PBMCs from the stem cell graft donor, taken from the stem cell graft. The sequence derives from a human donor who donated a stem cell graft to a child with acute myeloid leukemia. CDR3 coding DNA: TGTGCCAGCAGTTTTGGCCCTCGGGGGGCAGGACAGCCCCAGCATTTT. Translation gives CASSFGPRGAGQPQHF.